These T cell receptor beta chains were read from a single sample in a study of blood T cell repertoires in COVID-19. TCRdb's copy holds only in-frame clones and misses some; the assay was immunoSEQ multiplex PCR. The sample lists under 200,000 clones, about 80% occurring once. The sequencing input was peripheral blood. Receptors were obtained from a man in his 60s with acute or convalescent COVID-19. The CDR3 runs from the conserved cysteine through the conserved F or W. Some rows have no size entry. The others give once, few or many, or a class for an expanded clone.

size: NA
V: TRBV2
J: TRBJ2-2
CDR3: CASSEGPAGRTGELFF

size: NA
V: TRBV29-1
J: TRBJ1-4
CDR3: CSVEVRTARSKLFF

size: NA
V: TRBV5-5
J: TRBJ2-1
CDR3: CASSRIQVPSSYNEQFF

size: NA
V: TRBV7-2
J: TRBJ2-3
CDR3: CASSLELAGGYGGTDTQYF

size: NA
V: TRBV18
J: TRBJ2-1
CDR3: CASSPKWGGQGRIYNEQFF

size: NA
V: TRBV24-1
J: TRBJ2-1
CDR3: CATSDLTSGGSSYNEQFF

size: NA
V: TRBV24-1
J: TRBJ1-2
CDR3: CATSDRTGIGGYTF

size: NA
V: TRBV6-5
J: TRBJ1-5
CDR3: CASSYFLSGRNQPQHF

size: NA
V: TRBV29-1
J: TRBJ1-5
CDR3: CSVSVTGMNQPQHF

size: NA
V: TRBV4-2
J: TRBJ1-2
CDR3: CASSQDLQGGYGYTF

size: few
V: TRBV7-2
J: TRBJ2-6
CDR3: CASSTPGRSGANVLTF

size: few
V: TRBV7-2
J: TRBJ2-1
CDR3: CASSSLQGNEQFF

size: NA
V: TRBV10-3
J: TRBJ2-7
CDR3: CAISDGALYF

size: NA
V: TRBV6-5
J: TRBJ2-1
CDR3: CASSRDSYNEQFF

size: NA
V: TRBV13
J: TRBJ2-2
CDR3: CASSPVGLAGHTGELFF

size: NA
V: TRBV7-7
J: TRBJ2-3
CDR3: CASSQGAGPTDTQYF

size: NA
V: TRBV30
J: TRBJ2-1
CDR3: CAWNGLLAGAYNEQFF

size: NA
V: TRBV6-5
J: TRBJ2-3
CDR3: CASSYSSPSGSDTQYF

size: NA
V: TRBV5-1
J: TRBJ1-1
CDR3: CASSWRQGAGTEAFF

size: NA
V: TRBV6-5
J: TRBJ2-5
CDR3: CASGKRGETQYF

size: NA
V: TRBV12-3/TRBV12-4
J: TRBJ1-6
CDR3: CASSLTANSPLHF

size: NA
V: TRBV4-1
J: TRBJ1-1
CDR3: CASSQDRTGQWNTEAFF

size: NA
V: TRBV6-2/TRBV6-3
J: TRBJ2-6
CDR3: CASSYWLGWSGSTGANVLTF

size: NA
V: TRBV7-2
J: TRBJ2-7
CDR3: CASSLRLNSDSYEQYF

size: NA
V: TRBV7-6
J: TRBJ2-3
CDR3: CASSRALRDTQYF

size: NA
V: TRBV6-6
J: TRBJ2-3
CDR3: CASSYTTGATDTQYF

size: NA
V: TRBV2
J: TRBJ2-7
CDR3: CASSGNRRTVTYEQYF

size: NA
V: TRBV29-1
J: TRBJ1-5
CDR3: CSVDHRVPQPQHF

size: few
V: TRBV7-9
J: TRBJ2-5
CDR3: CASSLGQGGGETQYF

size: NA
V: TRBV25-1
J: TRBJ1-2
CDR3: CASSEGDRGYTF

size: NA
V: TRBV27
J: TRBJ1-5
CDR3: CASSSRGGDEPQHF

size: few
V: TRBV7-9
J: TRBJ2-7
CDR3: CASGEFGGAGEQYF

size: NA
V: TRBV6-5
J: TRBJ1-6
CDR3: CASSYGGNYSPLHF

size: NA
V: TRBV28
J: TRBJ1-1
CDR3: CASSLNRDAFF

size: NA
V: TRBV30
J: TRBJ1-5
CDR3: CAWRGGRGNQPQHF

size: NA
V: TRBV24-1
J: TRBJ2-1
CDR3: CATGGLGTFNEQFF

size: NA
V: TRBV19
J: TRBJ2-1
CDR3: CASSSRGPEFF

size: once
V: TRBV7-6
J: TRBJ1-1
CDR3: CASSYATGLNTEAFF

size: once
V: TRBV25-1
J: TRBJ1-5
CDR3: CASILTGWSNQPQHF

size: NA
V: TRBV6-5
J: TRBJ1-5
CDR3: CASRTNDLFGQPQHF

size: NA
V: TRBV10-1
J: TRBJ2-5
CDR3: CASSESGLAGGRETQYF

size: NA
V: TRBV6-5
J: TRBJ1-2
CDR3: CASRDTYGYTF

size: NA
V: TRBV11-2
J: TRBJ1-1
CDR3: CASSSQLYTEAFF

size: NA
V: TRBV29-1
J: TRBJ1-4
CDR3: CSVERGGDEKLFF

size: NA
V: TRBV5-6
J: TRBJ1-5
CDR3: CASSLAGQAAQPQHF

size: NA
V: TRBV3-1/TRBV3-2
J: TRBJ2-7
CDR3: CASSLLKQGNEQYF

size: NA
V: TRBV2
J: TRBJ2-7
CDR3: CASSEAAGQGAYEQYF

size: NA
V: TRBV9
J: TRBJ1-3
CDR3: CASSVGGGANTIYF

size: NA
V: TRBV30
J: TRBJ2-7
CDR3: CAWSAREGYEQYF

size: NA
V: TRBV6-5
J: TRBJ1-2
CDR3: CASRTPGTANYGYTF

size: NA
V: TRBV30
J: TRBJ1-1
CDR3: CAWSMGGGAFF

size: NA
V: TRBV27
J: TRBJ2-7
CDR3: CASSKSGRALYEQYF

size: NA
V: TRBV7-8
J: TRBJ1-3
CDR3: CASSRVGNTIYF

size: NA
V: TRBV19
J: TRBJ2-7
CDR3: CASSTTFSGSYEQYF